This T cell receptor beta chain was retrieved from a study of blood T cell repertoires in COVID-19. Study details: Sites across the United States, Italy and Spain contributed samples from acute and convalescent COVID-19. T cells, B-cell-depleted T cells, or PBMCs provided the cDNA or gDNA that served as material.

In the original processing: Nucleated cell number was recorded as an estimate derived from reference gene primer amplification. Clones were sequenced by immunoSEQ multiplex PCR, and TCRdb holds only the in-frame ones, with some missing. V and J calls and clone size are as listed in that table; D and trimming were resolved from the DNA. The data contain roughly 14,000 clones, around four fifths of them singletons. The specimen sequenced was peripheral blood. This clonotype originated in a man older than 75 with active or convalescent COVID-19.

As DNA, the CDR3 is TGTGCCAGCAGCCGAGCCGGGACAGCAACCTACGAGCAGTACTTC. Amino acids: CASSRAGTATYEQYF. The J gene is TRBJ2-7, the V gene TRBV3-1 (or the pseudogene TRBV3-2), with TRBD1 matching 7 bases. The ends lost 4 bases at V and 2 bases at J; junction bases unmatched: 8. The CDR3 has 15 amino acids. Germline values: CDR1 LGHDT, CDR2 YNNKEL (reference sequence).